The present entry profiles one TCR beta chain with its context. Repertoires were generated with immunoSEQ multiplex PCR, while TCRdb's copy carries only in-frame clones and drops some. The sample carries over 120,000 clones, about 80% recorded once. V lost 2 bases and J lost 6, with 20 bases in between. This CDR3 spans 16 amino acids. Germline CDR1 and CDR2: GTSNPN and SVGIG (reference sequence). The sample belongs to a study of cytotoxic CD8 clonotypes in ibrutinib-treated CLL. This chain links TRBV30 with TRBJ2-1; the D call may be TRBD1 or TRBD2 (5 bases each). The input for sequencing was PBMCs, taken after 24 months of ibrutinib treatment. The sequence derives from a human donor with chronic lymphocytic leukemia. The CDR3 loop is CAWSPSWGSPINEQFF. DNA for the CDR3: TGTGCCTGGAGTCCCTCCTGGGGGAGCCCAATCAATGAGCAGTTCTTC.